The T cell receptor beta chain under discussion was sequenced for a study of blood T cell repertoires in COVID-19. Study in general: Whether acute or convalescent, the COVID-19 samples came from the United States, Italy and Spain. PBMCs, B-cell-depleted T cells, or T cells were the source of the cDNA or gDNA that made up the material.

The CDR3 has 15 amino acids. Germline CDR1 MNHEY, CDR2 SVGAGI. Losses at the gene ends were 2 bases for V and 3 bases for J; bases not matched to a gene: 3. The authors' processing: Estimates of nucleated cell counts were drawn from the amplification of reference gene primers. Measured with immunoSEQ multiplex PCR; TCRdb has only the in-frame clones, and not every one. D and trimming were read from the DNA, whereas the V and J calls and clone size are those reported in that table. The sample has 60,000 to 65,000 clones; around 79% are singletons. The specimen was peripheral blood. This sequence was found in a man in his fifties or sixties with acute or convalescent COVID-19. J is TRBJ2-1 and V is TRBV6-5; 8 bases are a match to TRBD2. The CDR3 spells CASSYTGRGYNEQFF. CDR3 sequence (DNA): TGTGCCAGCAGTTACACCGGGAGGGGCTACAATGAGCAGTTCTTC.